The clone carrying this TCR beta chain was observed many times. This entry comes from a study of human T cells and chemical hapten exposure. Study-level information: Upper-back patch tests with 0.01% DPC were read at 6 days.

The time point is: patch test 1, 2 weeks after DPC sensitization. Treatment defined: therapeutic diphenylcyclopropenone sensitization with weekly scalp DPC. TCRdb recomputed calls from the RACE reads with MiXCR, one row per CDR3 protein. The sample contains fewer than 95,000 distinct CDR3 sequences, about 10% of which appear only once. This CDR3 has 15 amino acids. CDR1 and CDR2 (germline): SGHDN, FVKESK. Trimming took off 0 bases at V and 9 bases at J, with 12 bases between the two ends. J is TRBJ1-6 and V is TRBV14, with D perhaps TRBD1 (5 bases). This clonotype was sampled from a man aged 35 to 55 with alopecia areata. Some clones in this sample may be carry-over from other donors' samples. Specimen: whole blood, collected in connection with sensitization to the hapten diphenylcyclopropenone (DPC). The CDR3 bases are TGTGCCAGCAGCCAAGAAACGGGGCGGTTTTCACCCCTCCACTTT. It is translated as CASSQETGRFSPLHF.